The clone carrying this TCR beta chain was detected only once. Its specificity is not known. This sample was included in a study of cytomegalovirus exposure and HLA in healthy donors. Broader study findings: CMV serostatus alone was available as immune exposure information. A few CMV-associated chains proved CMV antigen-specific in vitro. Association of 16,951 TCR beta sequences with HLA alleles was found at 0.05 false discovery rate in a later analysis.

Germline V CDR1 and CDR2: MNHEY, SVGAGI. V was cut by 5 bases and J by 0 bases, with 7 bases left in between. This CDR3 has 14 amino acids. A multiplex PCR was run with 60 Vbeta primers and 13 Jbeta primers. Clones were read by immunoSEQ multiplex PCR, and TCRdb kept only the in-frame ones, dropping some. The table lists 150,000 to 200,000 clones, more than 70% of them singletons, with roughly 0.99% in the top ten. The source of this sequence is a middle-aged woman in good health and CMV-seronegative. The sequenced sample consisted of PBMCs. The chain carries TRBV6-5 and TRBJ1-4; D remains unclear. The CDR3 loop is CASSGGATNEKLFF. For the CDR3, the DNA is TGTGCCAGCAGTGGAGGTGCAACTAATGAAAAACTGTTTTTT.